The text below deals with one TCR beta chain. Its target is not known. The data are from a study of T-cell reconstitution after alpha-beta-depleted transplantation in children. Whole-study results and caveats: At around two months after transplant, the alpha-beta T cells were reportedly derived from several hundred expanded clones that came from non-depleted graft cells. T-cell counts and diversity were attributed mostly to newly produced T cells one year after transplant. Some patients owed their high day-60 TCRbeta diversity to surviving recipient T cells and thymic progenitors.

Unique molecular identifiers were built into the TCRbeta library. One entry per CDR3 protein, called by TCRdb with MiXCR from the PCR reads. This sample has 550,000 to 600,000 distinct CDR3 sequences, with under 30% found just once. The CDR3 sequence is 18 residues long. Trimming cost V 2 bases and J 2 bases, with 19 bases left between them. Germline V lookup: CDR1 SGHVS, CDR2 FNYEAQ. Sample: PBMCs, mostly from graft donor cells, taken 360 days after TCRalphabeta/CD19-depleted stem cell transplant. The source is a boy in the first two years of life who had a stem cell transplant for acute myeloid leukemia, so the T cells may come from the graft donor. The J gene is TRBJ2-1, the V gene TRBV7-6; either TRBD1 or TRBD2 may supply D (6 bases each). DNA for the CDR3: TGTGCCAGCAGCTTACGAAAGGGGGAGGAAAATACCTACAATGAGCAGTTCTTC. It specifies CASSLRKGEENTYNEQFF. Using reference TRBV7-6 and TRBJ2-1 for the parts outside the CDR3, the full variable domain is GAGVSQSPRYKVTKRGQDVALRCDPISGHVSLYWYRQALGQGPEFLTYFNYEAQQDKSGLPNDRFSAERPEGSISTLTIQRTEQRDSAMYRCASSLRKGEENTYNEQFFGPGTRLTVL.